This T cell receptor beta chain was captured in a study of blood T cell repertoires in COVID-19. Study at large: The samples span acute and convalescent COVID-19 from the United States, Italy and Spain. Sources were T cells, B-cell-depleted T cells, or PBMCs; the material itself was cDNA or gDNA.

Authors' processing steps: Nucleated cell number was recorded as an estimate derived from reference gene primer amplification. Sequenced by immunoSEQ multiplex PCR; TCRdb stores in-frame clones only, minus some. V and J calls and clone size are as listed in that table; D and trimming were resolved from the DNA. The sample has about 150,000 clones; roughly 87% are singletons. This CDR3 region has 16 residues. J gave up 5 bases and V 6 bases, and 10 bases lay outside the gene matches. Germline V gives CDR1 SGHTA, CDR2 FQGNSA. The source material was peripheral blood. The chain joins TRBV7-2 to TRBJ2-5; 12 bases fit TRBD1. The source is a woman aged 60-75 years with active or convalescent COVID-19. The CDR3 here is CASSFSGTGGWETQYF. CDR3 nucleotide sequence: TGTGCCAGCAGTTTCTCCGGGACAGGGGGCTGGGAGACCCAGTACTTC. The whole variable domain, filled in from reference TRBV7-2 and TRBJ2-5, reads GAGVSQSPSNKVTEKGKDVELRCDPISGHTALYWYRQSLGQGLEFLIYFQGNSAPDKSGLPSDRFSAERTGGSVSTLTIQRTQQEDSAVYLCASSFSGTGGWETQYFGPGTRLLVL.